This T cell receptor (beta chain) was obtained from a study of PD-L1 blockade in urothelial cancer. Sequencing was performed with immunoSEQ multiplex PCR; in TCRdb, only in-frame clones are kept and a portion is missing. The sample has fewer than 45,000 clones, roughly four fifths seen once. The J segment lost 2 bases and the V segment lost 11 bases, leaving 8 bases of the junction unmatched. The CDR3 totals 13 residues. Per germline, CDR1 MNHNS and CDR2 SASEGT. Time point defined: pretreatment peripheral blood. The V and J genes are TRBV6-1 and TRBJ2-5, with 7 bases matching TRBD1. The material sequenced was PBMCs, taken around atezolizumab (anti-PD-L1) treatment. This TCR was recovered from a man between 60 and 75 years old with urothelial cancer. The CDR3 sequence: CAGQGERQETQYF. The CDR3 DNA is TGTGCCGGCCAGGGGGAGAGACAAGAGACCCAGTACTTC.